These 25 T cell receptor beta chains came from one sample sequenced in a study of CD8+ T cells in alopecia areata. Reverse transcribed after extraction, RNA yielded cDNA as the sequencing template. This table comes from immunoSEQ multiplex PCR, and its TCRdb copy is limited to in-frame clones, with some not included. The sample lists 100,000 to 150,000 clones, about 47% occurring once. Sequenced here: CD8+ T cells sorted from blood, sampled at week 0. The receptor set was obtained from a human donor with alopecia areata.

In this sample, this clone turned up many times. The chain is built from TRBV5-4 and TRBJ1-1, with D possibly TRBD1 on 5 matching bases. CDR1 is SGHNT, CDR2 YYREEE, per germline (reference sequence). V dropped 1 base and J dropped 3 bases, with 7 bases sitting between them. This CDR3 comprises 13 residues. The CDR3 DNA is TGTGCCAGCAGCTTGACGGGGCACACTGAAGCTTTCTTT. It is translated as CASSLTGHTEAFF.

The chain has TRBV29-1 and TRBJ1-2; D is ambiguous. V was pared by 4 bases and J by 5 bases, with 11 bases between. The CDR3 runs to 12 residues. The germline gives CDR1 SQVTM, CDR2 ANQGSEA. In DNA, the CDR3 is TGCAGCGTTGTAATTTCGGGGTATGGCTACACCTTC. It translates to CSVVISGYGYTF.

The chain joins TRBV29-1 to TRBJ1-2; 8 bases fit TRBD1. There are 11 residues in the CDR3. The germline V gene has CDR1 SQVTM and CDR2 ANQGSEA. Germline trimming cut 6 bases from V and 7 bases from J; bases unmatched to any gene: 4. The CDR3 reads CSVPQGVGYTF. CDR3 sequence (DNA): TGCAGCGTCCCACAGGGGGTTGGCTACACCTTC.

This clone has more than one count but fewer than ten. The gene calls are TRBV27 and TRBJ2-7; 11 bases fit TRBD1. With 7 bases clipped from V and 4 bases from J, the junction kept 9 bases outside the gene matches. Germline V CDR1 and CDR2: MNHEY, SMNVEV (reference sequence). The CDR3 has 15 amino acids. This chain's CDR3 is CASKDRGPMGYEQYF. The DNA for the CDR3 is TGTGCCAGCAAGGACAGGGGGCCGATGGGTTACGAGCAGTACTTC.

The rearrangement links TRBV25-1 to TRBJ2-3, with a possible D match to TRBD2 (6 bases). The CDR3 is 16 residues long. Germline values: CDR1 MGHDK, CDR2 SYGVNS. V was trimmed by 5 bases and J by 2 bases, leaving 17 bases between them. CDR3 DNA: TGTGCCAGCAGTCCTAGGGACTCTCCCCTCACAGATACGCAGTATTTT. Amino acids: CASSPRDSPLTDTQYF.

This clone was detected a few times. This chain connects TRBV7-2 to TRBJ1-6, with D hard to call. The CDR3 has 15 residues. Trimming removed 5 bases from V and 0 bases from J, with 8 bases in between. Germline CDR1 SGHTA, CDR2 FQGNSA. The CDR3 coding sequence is TGTGCCAGCAGCGCACGTAGCTCCTATAATTCACCCCTCCACTTT. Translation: CASSARSSYNSPLHF.

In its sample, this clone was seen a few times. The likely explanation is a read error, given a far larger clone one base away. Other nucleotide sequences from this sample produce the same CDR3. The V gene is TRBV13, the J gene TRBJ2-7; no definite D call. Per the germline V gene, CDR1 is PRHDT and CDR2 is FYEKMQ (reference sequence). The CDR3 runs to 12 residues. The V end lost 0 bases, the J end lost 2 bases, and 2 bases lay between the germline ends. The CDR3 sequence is CASSLGAYEQYF. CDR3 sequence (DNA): TGTGCCAGCAGCTTAGGGGCCTACGAGCAGTACTTC. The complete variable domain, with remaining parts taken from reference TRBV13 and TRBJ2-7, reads AAGVIQSPRHLIKEKRETATLKCYPIPRHDTVYWYQQGPGQDPQFLISFYEKMQSDKGSIPDRFSAQQFSDYHSELNMSSLELGDSALYFCASSLGAYEQYFGPGTRLTVT.

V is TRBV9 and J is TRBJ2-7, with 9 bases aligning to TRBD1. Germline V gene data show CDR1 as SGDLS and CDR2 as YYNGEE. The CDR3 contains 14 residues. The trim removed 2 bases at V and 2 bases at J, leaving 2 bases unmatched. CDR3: CASSVGQGPYEQYF. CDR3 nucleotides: TGTGCCAGCAGCGTCGGACAGGGGCCCTACGAGCAGTACTTC.

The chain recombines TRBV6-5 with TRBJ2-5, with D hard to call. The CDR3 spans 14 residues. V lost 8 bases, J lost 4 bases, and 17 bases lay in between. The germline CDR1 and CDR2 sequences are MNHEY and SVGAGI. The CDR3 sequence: CASATTGYGETQYF. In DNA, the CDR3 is TGTGCCAGCGCCACCACCGGCTATGGAGAGACCCAGTACTTC.

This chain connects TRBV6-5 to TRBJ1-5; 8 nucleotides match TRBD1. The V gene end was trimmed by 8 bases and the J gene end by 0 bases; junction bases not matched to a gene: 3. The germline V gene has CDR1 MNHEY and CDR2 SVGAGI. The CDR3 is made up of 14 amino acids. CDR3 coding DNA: TGTGCCAGCCAGGGGGCTCTTAGCAATCAGCCCCAGCATTTT. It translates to CASQGALSNQPQHF.

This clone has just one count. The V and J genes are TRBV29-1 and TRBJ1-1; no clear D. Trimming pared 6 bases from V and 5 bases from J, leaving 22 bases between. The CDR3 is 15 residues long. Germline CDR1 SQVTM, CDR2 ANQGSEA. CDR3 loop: CSVVQKGLGRTEAFF. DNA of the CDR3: TGCAGCGTCGTTCAGAAGGGTCTCGGGCGTACTGAAGCTTTCTTT.

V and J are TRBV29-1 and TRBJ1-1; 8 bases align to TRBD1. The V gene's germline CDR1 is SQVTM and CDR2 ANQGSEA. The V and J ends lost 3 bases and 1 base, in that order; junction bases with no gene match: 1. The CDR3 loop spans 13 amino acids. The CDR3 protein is CSVEDRANTEAFF. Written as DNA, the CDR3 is TGCAGCGTTGAGGACAGGGCGAACACTGAAGCTTTCTTT.

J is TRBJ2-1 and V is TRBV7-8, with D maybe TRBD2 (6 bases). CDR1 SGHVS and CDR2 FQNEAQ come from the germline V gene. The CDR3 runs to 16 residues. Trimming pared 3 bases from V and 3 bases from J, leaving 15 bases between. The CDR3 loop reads CASSLVLEGIYNEQFF. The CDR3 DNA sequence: TGTGCCAGCAGCTTGGTGCTGGAGGGGATCTACAATGAGCAGTTCTTC.

CDR3 protein: CAWTGNSPLHF. CDR3 bases: TGTGCCTGGACAGGGAATTCACCCCTCCACTTT. The rearrangement links TRBV30 to TRBJ1-6, with a weak D call TRBD1 (5 bases). The germline CDR1 and CDR2 sequences are GTSNPN and SVGIG (reference sequence). V was pared by 4 bases and J by 7 bases, with 5 bases between. This CDR3 has 11 residues.

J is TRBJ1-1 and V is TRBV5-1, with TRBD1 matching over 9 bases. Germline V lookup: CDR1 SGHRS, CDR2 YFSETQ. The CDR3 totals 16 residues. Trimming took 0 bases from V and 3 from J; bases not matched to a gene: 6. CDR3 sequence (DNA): TGCGCCAGCAGCTTGGTCGGGACAGGGAGGGACACTGAAGCTTTCTTT. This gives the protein CASSLVGTGRDTEAFF.

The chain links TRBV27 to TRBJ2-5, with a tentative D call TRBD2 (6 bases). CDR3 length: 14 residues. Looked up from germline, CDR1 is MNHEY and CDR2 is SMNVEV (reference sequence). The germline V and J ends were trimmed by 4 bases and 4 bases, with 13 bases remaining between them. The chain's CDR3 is CASSYPGVGETQYF. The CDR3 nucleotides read TGTGCCAGCAGTTACCCGGGGGTCGGAGAGACCCAGTACTTC.

This chain's CDR3 is CASSVGLSNQPQHF. In DNA, the CDR3 is TGTGCCAGCAGCGTAGGTCTCAGCAATCAGCCCCAGCATTTT. The chain is built from TRBV9 and TRBJ1-5; D gene uncertain. V lost 0 bases and J 1 base, leaving 5 bases between the germline ends. CDR1 and CDR2 (germline): SGDLS, YYNGEE. The CDR3 consists of 14 residues. The full variable domain, completed using reference TRBV9 and TRBJ1-5, is DSGVTQTPKHLITATGQRVTLRCSPRSGDLSVYWYQQSLDQGLQFLIQYYNGEERAKGNILERFSAQQFPDLHSELNLSSLELGDSALYFCASSVGLSNQPQHFGDGTRLSIL.

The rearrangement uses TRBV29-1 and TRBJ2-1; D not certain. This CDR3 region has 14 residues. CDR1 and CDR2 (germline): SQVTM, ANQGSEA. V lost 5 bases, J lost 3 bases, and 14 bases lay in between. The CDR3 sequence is CSVNMVQYYNEQFF. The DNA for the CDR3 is TGCAGCGTTAATATGGTGCAATACTACAATGAGCAGTTCTTC.

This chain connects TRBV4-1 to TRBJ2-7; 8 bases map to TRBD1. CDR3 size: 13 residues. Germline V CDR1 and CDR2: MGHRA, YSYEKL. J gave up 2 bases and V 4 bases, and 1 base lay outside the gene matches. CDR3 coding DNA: TGCGCCAGCAGCCCGACAGGGGCCTACGAGCAGTACTTC. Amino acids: CASSPTGAYEQYF.

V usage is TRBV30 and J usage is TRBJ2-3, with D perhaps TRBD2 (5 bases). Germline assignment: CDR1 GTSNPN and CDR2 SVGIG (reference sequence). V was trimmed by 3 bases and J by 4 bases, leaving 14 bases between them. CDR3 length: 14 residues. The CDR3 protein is CAWSALEGPDTQYF. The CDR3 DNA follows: TGTGCCTGGAGCGCGCTAGAGGGCCCAGATACGCAGTATTTT.

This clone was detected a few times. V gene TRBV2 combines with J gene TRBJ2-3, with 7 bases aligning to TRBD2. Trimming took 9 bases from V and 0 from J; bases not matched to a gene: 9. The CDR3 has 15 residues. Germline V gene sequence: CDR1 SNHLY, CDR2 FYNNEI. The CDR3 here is CASERGTISTDTQYF. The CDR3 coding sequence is TGTGCCAGTGAGCGGGGAACTATTAGCACAGATACGCAGTATTTT.

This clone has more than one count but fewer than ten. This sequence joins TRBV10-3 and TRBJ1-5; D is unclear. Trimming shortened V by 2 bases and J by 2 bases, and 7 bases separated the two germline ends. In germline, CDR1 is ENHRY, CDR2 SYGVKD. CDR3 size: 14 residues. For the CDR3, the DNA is TGTGCCATCAGTGAGGACCCGGGCAATCAGCCCCAGCATTTT. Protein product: CAISEDPGNQPQHF.

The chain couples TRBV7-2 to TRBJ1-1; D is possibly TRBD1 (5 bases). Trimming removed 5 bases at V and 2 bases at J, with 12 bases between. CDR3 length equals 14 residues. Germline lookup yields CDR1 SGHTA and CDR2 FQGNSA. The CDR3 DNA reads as TGTGCCAGCAGCCTCCTGCAGGGTAACACTGAAGCTTTCTTT. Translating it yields CASSLLQGNTEAFF.

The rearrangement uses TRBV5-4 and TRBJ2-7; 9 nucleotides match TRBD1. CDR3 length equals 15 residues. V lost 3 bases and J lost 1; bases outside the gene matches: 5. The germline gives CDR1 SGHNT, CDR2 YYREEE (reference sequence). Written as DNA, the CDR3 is TGTGCCAGCAGCTCGGCCGGGACAGGGTCCTACGAGCAGTACTTC. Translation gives CASSSAGTGSYEQYF.

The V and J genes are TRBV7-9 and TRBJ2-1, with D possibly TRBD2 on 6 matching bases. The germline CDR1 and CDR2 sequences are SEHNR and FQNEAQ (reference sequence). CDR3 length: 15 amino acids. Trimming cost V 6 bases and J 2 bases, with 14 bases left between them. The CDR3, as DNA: TGTGCCAGCAGGGACGTAGCGGCCCCCTACAATGAGCAGTTCTTC. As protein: CASRDVAAPYNEQFF.